This T cell receptor beta chain originates from a study of cytomegalovirus exposure and HLA in healthy donors. Study-level information: An earlier analysis found roughly 100 million unique TCR beta sequences from around 180 million T cells.

As for this clone: The antigen remains unidentified.

The PCR contained 60 Vbeta and 13 Jbeta primers. Data came from immunoSEQ multiplex PCR; TCRdb stores just in-frame clones and leaves some out. Among around 240,000 clones, roughly 87% were seen once, and the ten largest hold 5% to 6%. Study-wide results and caveats: Looking again later, the authors saw that most CMV-associated TCR beta chains seemed HLA-restricted. Overall, some 160 TCR beta chains were annotated as cytomegalovirus-associated.

CDR1 is MDHEN and CDR2 is SYDVKM in the germline V gene. The CDR3 loop spans 15 amino acids. The V gene is TRBV28, the J gene TRBJ2-5; TRBD1 matches at 8 bases. The J call is uncertain, as TRBJ2-7 better fits the DNA end. This clonotype was sampled from a woman aged 40 to 49 in good health and CMV-seropositive. The sequenced material came from PBMCs. This CDR3 is CASSFTDRVGYEQYF. The CDR3 DNA follows: TGTGCCAGCAGTTTTACGGACAGGGTAGGGTACGAGCAGTACTTC.